The rows below give T cell receptor beta chains drawn from one sample of a study of cytomegalovirus exposure and HLA in healthy donors. Libraries were prepared by immunoSEQ multiplex PCR; TCRdb keeps only in-frame clonotypes and omits some of them. The table includes under 150,000 clones, roughly 80% detected once. Sequenced sample: PBMCs. These receptors came from a man aged 50 to 59 in good health and CMV-seronegative. The CDR3 runs from the conserved cysteine through the conserved F or W. Each record gives: CDR3 DNA, CDR3 protein, D gene, J gene, V gene, clone size. A D gene is named only where the DNA matches it firmly. A clone size is listed for some rows: how often the clone was seen (once, few, many), or a class if it is expanded.

cdr3_nt: TGTGCCAGCAGCTTACAGGGGATAGAGACCCAGTACTTC; cdr3_aa: CASSLQGIETQYF; d_call: TRBD1; j_call: TRBJ2-5; v_call: TRBV5-4; clone_size: NA
cdr3_nt: TGTGCCAGCAGCTTTTCTAGCGAAGACATTCAGTACTTC; cdr3_aa: CASSFSSEDIQYF; d_call: NA; j_call: TRBJ2-4; v_call: TRBV5-4; clone_size: NA
cdr3_nt: TGTGCAAGTCGCTTAGATTTGTTGCCCGCGGGAGGGCCCAACGAGCAGTACTTC; cdr3_aa: CASRLDLLPAGGPNEQYF; d_call: NA; j_call: TRBJ2-7; v_call: TRBV12-2; clone_size: NA
cdr3_nt: TGTGCCAGCACCGAGGGGGTAAGAAACACCATATATTTT; cdr3_aa: CASTEGVRNTIYF; d_call: NA; j_call: TRBJ1-3; v_call: TRBV28; clone_size: few
cdr3_nt: TGTGCCAGCAGTTCCACAGGGGCAACTAATGAAAAACTGTTTTTT; cdr3_aa: CASSSTGATNEKLFF; d_call: TRBD1; j_call: TRBJ1-4; v_call: TRBV28; clone_size: NA
cdr3_nt: TGTGCCAGCAGTGTAGAAGGGGCGGCCTACGAGCAGTACTTC; cdr3_aa: CASSVEGAAYEQYF; d_call: NA; j_call: TRBJ2-7; v_call: TRBV25-1; clone_size: NA
cdr3_nt: TGTGCCAGCAGCCCAGGACATCGTTTGGGCAATCAGCCCCAGCATTTT; cdr3_aa: CASSPGHRLGNQPQHF; d_call: NA; j_call: TRBJ1-5; v_call: TRBV5-5; clone_size: NA
cdr3_nt: TGTGCCAGCAGCAACAGGGAGCCTCATAACGAGCAGTACTTC; cdr3_aa: CASSNREPHNEQYF; d_call: NA; j_call: TRBJ2-7; v_call: TRBV27; clone_size: few
cdr3_nt: TGTGCCAGCAGCAAGGGACAGGGGACCTACGAGCAGTACTTC; cdr3_aa: CASSKGQGTYEQYF; d_call: TRBD1; j_call: TRBJ2-7; v_call: TRBV11-2; clone_size: few
cdr3_nt: TGTGCCAGCTCACTACAGGACACCGGGGAGCTGTTTTTT; cdr3_aa: CASSLQDTGELFF; d_call: NA; j_call: TRBJ2-2; v_call: TRBV18; clone_size: NA
cdr3_nt: TGTGCCAGCAGTGAGAGTCCGGACAGGGTGTTGAGGGAGCAGTACTTC; cdr3_aa: CASSESPDRVLREQYF; d_call: TRBD1; j_call: TRBJ2-7; v_call: TRBV25-1; clone_size: NA
cdr3_nt: TGCGCCAGCAGCCAAGATCCCAGGGTGAACACTGAAGCTTTCTTT; cdr3_aa: CASSQDPRVNTEAFF; d_call: NA; j_call: TRBJ1-1; v_call: TRBV4-3; clone_size: NA
cdr3_nt: TGTGCCAGCAGCCGGGACAGGGGATACGAGCAGTACTTC; cdr3_aa: CASSRDRGYEQYF; d_call: TRBD1; j_call: TRBJ2-7; v_call: TRBV6-5; clone_size: NA
cdr3_nt: TGTGCCAGCCGCCCGGGGGGAACCTACGAGCAGTACTTC; cdr3_aa: CASRPGGTYEQYF; d_call: TRBD2; j_call: TRBJ2-7; v_call: TRBV5-6; clone_size: NA